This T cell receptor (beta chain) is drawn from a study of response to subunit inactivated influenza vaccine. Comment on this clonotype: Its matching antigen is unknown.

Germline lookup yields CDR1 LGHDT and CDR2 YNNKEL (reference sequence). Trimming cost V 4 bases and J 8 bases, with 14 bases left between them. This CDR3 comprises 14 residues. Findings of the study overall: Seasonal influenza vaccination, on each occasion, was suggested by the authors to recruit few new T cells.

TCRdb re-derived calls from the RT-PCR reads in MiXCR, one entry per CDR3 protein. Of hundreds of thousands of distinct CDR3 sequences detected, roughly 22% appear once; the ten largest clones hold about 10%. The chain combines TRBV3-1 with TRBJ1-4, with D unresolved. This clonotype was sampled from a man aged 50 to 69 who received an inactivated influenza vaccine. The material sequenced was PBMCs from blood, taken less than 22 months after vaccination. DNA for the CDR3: TGTGCCAGCAGCCTCGGACTTAGGTTGGAAAAACTGTTTTTT. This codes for CASSLGLRLEKLFF.